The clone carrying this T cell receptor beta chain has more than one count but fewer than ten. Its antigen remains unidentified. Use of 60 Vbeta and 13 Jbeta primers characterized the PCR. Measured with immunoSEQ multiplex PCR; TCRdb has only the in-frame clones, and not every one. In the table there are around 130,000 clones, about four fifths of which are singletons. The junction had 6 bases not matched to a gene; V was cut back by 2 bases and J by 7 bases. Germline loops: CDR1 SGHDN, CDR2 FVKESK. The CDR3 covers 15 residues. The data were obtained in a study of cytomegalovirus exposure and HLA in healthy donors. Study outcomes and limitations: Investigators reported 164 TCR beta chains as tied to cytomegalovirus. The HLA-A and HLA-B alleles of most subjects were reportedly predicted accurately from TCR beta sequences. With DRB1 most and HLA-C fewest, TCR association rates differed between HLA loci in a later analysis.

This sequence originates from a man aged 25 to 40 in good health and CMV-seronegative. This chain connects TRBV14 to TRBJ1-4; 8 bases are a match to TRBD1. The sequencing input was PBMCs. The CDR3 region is CASSQLGTGGEKLFF. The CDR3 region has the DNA TGTGCCAGCAGCCAACTCGGGACAGGCGGTGAAAAACTGTTTTTT.